This T cell receptor beta chain came from a study of blood T cell repertoires in COVID-19. Only in-frame clones appear in the TCRdb table, and some are missing; sequencing was by immunoSEQ multiplex PCR. The sample gives about 70,000 clones, 75% to 90% of which show up once; 4.5% to 5.5% is in the top ten. With 2 bases removed from V and 2 bases from J, the gap between germline ends came to 11 bases. Germline values: CDR1 SGHRS, CDR2 YFSETQ. The CDR3 runs 15 residues. The sequenced sample was peripheral blood. This TCR came from a man older than 75 with acute or convalescent COVID-19. The V call is TRBV5-1, the J call TRBJ2-1, with D possibly being TRBD2 (7 bases). This CDR3 is CASSLGGGTYNEQFF. For the CDR3, the DNA is TGCGCCAGCAGCTTAGGGGGGGGAACCTACAATGAGCAGTTCTTC.